This T cell receptor beta chain emerged from a study of blood T cell repertoires in COVID-19. For the study at large: Acute and convalescent COVID-19 specimens originated in the United States, Italy and Spain.

Germline values: CDR1 MGHRA, CDR2 YSYEKL. The CDR3 is 16 residues long. V lost 5 bases to trimming and J lost 1 base; unmatched junction nucleotides: 4. Original analysis: Estimation of nucleated cell counts relied on the amplification of reference gene primers. Using immunoSEQ multiplex PCR, the repertoire was profiled, and TCRdb retains in-frame clones only, with some absent. V, J and clone size reflect that table, while D and trimming were determined from the DNA. The table includes 65,000 to 85,000 clones, 78% detected once. This clone was found a few times. This sequence originates from a human donor in a cohort sampled during active COVID-19. J is TRBJ2-5 and V is TRBV4-1; 13 nucleotides match TRBD2. Sequencing was done on a sample of peripheral blood. Written as DNA, the CDR3 is TGCGCCAGCAGCATCCGACTAGCGGGGGGCCAAGAGACCCAGTACTTC. Its protein is CASSIRLAGGQETQYF.